Below, 16 T cell receptor beta chains from the same sample are listed, as sequenced in a study of shared clonotypes between healthy human individuals. The table came from immunoSEQ multiplex PCR; TCRdb's copy has only in-frame clones and leaves some out. Of roughly 700,000 clones in the sample, roughly 70% are singletons; the top ten hold over 1.5%. The source material was memory CD4+ T cells sorted from blood. Subset of the sample: CD45RA-negative fraction. All receptors come from a woman aged 30 to 39 in good health.

The chain is built from TRBV4-2 and TRBJ2-7; 13 bases match TRBD2. Germline loops: CDR1 LGHNA, CDR2 YNFKEQ. The trim removed 5 bases at V and 3 bases at J, leaving 1 base unmatched. The CDR3 length is 14 residues. The CDR3 nucleotides are TGTGCCAGCAGCTGGACTAGCGGGAGCTACGAGCAGTACTTC. It translates to CASSWTSGSYEQYF.

The chain employs TRBV28 and TRBJ2-5; 8 bases line up with TRBD2. The CDR3 consists of 16 residues. Germline V gives CDR1 MDHEN, CDR2 SYDVKM. With 3 bases clipped from V and 2 bases from J, the junction kept 8 bases outside the gene matches. The CDR3 DNA sequence: TGTGCCAGCAGTTTTGAGGGACTAGGTCCTCAAGAGACCCAGTACTTC. Amino acid sequence: CASSFEGLGPQETQYF.

The rearrangement uses TRBV10-2 and TRBJ2-7; 7 positions match TRBD2. Germline V gene sequence: CDR1 WSHSY, CDR2 SAAADI. The V segment lost 7 bases and the J segment 2 bases; nucleotides outside the gene matches: 2. The CDR3 sequence is 12 residues long. The CDR3 DNA sequence: TGCGCCAGCACCGGGACTACCTACGAGCAGTACTTC. It yields the protein CASTGTTYEQYF.

This clone was seen more than once but under ten times. The chain is built from TRBV11-2 and TRBJ2-1; 9 bases are a match to TRBD2. This CDR3 comprises 14 residues. Trimming removed 3 bases from V and 9 bases from J; junction bases left unmatched: 6. Germline loops: CDR1 SGHAT, CDR2 FQNNGV. CDR3 sequence reads: CASSLREGLGEQFF. CDR3 DNA sequence: TGTGCCAGCAGCTTGCGGGAGGGCCTCGGTGAGCAGTTCTTC.

This clone was counted only a few times. This chain links TRBV13 with TRBJ2-7; TRBD2 matches at 7 bases. Germline CDR1 PRHDT, CDR2 FYEKMQ (reference sequence). The CDR3 length is 14 residues. The V and J ends lost 5 bases and 7 bases, in that order; junction bases with no gene match: 11. The CDR3 bases are TGTGCCAGCAGCCGACGGGACTATGGGTCAGAGCAGTACTTC. It specifies CASSRRDYGSEQYF.

This clone was seen just once. The identical CDR3 is also encoded by other nucleotide sequences in the sample. CDR3 DNA sequence: TGTGCCAGCAGTTCGGGACTAGCGGGCAATGAGCAGTTCTTC. Its protein is CASSSGLAGNEQFF. The chain employs TRBV27 and TRBJ2-1; 12 bases align to TRBD2. This CDR3 has 14 residues. Germline CDR1 is MNHEY and CDR2 is SMNVEV (reference sequence). The V and J ends lost 4 bases and 6 bases, in that order; junction bases with no gene match: 1.

This chain's CDR3 is CASSQGGGATEAFF. The CDR3 coding sequence is TGTGCCAGCAGCCAAGGTGGGGGGGCCACTGAAGCTTTCTTT. The chain links TRBV6-5 to TRBJ1-1, with TRBD1 as a possible D gene (6 bases). CDR3 length: 14 residues. Germline V gene data show CDR1 as MNHEY and CDR2 as SVGAGI. Between the trimmed V and J ends, which lost 6 bases and 4 bases, there was a span of 15 bases.

The chain couples TRBV25-1 to TRBJ2-5, with 11 bases identical to TRBD2. Germline V CDR1 and CDR2: MGHDK, SYGVNS. This CDR3 is 15 amino acids long. V was clipped by 1 base and J by 4 bases; unmatched bases: 2. In DNA, the CDR3 is TGTGCCAGCAGTGAATTTGGGACTAGCGGAGAGACCCAGTACTTC. This encodes CASSEFGTSGETQYF. Variable domain in full (rest from reference TRBV25-1 and TRBJ2-5): EADIYQTPRYLVIGTGKKITLECSQTMGHDKMYWYQQDPGMELHLIHYSYGVNSTEKGDLSSESTVSRIRTEHFPLTLESARPSHTSQYLCASSEFGTSGETQYFGPGTRLLVL.

This clone was observed once. The chain employs TRBV25-1 and TRBJ2-2; 9 positions match TRBD1. CDR3 size: 14 residues. Germline V lookup: CDR1 MGHDK, CDR2 SYGVNS. Germline trimming cut 6 bases from V and 7 bases from J; bases unmatched to any gene: 6. CDR3 loop: CASRGRTGDGELFF. The CDR3 DNA reads as TGTGCCAGCAGGGGGAGGACAGGGGACGGGGAGCTGTTTTTT.

About this clone itself: Within the sample, other DNA sequences also encode this same CDR3. The V call is TRBV5-4, the J call TRBJ2-5; a possible D gene is TRBD1 (5 bases). CDR1 is SGHNT and CDR2 is YYREEE in the germline V gene (reference sequence). V shed 4 bases and J shed 1 base, with 11 bases lying between them. The length of the CDR3 is 14 residues. The CDR3 spells CASSPWGIQETQYF. Here the CDR3 DNA reads TGTGCCAGCAGCCCCTGGGGCATCCAAGAGACCCAGTACTTC.

The chain recombines TRBV4-2 with TRBJ1-4, with 8 bases lining up with TRBD1. V dropped 1 base and J dropped 7; count of bases not matched to a gene: 8. Germline lookup yields CDR1 LGHNA and CDR2 YNFKEQ. The CDR3 spans 16 residues. CDR3 bases: TGTGCCAGCAGCCAAGGCCGGGACAGGAGTCTTGAAAAACTGTTTTTT. Its translation: CASSQGRDRSLEKLFF.

There are a few counts of this clone. This chain joins TRBV7-6 and TRBJ2-6; D unresolved. The CDR3 has 16 amino acids. The V and J ends lost 5 bases and 0 bases respectively, with 11 bases between them. Germline V lookup: CDR1 SGHVS, CDR2 FNYEAQ. CDR3 region: CASSRGPSSGANVLTF. CDR3 coding DNA: TGTGCCAGCAGCCGCGGCCCTAGCTCTGGGGCCAACGTCCTGACTTTC.

This chain connects TRBV4-1 to TRBJ2-1, with 12 positions matching TRBD2. The CDR3 spans 16 residues. Germline V lookup: CDR1 MGHRA, CDR2 YSYEKL. J lost 3 bases, V lost 2 bases, and 2 bases had no gene match. The CDR3 DNA is TGCGCCAGCAGCCAAAAGACTAGCGGGAGCTACAATGAGCAGTTCTTC. Encoded protein: CASSQKTSGSYNEQFF.

This rearrangement joins TRBV7-2 to TRBJ2-1; 12 nucleotides agree with TRBD2. J was trimmed by 6 bases and V by 5 bases; bases with no gene match: 11. The CDR3 is 17 amino acids. Germline CDR1 and CDR2: SGHTA and FQGNSA. The CDR3 DNA reads TGTGCCAGCAGCCTACGACTAGCGGGAGTAGGTACCAATGAGCAGTTCTTC. Amino acids: CASSLRLAGVGTNEQFF.

The chain carries TRBV28 and TRBJ1-3; D is ambiguous. The CDR3 is 14 amino acids. V was cut by 3 bases and J by 4 bases, with 10 bases left in between. Germline CDR1 is MDHEN and CDR2 is SYDVKM. The CDR3 sequence is CASSFPDAGNTIYF. The CDR3 DNA is TGTGCCAGCAGTTTTCCCGACGCAGGAAACACCATATATTTT.

A note on this clone: The sample holds other DNA sequences that translate to the same CDR3. This sequence joins TRBV5-1 and TRBJ2-1, with no clear D. The germline CDR1 and CDR2 sequences are SGHRS and YFSETQ. CDR3 length: 15 amino acids. The ends were cut back, 5 bases at V and 0 bases at J, with 12 bases in the middle. Written as DNA, the CDR3 is TGCGCCAGCAGTTTTGACTCGAGCTCCTACAATGAGCAGTTCTTC. Translation: CASSFDSSSYNEQFF.